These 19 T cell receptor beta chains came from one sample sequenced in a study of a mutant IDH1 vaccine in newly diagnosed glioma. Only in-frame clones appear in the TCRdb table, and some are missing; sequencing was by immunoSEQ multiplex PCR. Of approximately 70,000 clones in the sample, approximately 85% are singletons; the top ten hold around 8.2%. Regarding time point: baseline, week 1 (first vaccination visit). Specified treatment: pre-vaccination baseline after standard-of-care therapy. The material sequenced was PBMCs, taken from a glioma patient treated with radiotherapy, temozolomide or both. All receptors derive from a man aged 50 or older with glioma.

The chain's CDR3 is CASSEAQQAISPLHF. CDR3 nucleotides: TGTGCCAGCAGTGAAGCGCAGCAGGCGATTTCACCCCTCCACTTT. The chain combines TRBV6-1 with TRBJ1-6; no definite D call. Germline CDR1 and CDR2: MNHNS and SASEGT. The CDR3 covers 15 residues. The V and J ends lost 0 bases and 9 bases respectively, with 12 bases between them.

Here the CDR3 reads CASSLEGSPYNEQFF. The CDR3 coding sequence is TGCGCCAGCAGCTTGGAGGGTAGCCCCTACAATGAGCAGTTCTTC. The chain joins TRBV5-1 to TRBJ2-1; D unclear. The CDR3 is 15 residues long. Looked up from germline, CDR1 is SGHRS and CDR2 is YFSETQ. Trimming took 0 bases from V and 2 from J, leaving 9 bases between them.

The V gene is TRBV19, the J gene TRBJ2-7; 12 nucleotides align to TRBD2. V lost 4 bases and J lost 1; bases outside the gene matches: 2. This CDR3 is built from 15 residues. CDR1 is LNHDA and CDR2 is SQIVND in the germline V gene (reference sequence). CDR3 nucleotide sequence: TGTGCCAGTAGTACTAGCGGGGGGGATTCCTACGAGCAGTACTTC. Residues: CASSTSGGDSYEQYF.

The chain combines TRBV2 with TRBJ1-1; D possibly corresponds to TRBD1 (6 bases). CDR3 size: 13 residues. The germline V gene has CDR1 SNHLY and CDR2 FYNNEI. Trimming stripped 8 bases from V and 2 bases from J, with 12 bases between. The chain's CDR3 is CASLRQANTEAFF. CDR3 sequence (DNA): TGTGCCAGCCTGAGACAGGCCAACACTGAAGCTTTCTTT. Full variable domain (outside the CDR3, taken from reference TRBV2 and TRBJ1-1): EPEVTQTPSHQVTQMGQEVILRCVPISNHLYFYWYRQILGQKVEFLVSFYNNEISEKSEIFDDQFSVERPDGSNFTLKIRSTKLEDSAMYFCASLRQANTEAFFGQGTRLTVV.

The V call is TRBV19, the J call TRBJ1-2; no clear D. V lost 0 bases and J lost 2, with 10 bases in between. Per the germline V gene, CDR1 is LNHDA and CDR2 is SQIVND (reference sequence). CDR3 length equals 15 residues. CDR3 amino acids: CASSIDTIGNYGYTF. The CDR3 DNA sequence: TGTGCCAGTAGTATAGATACGATCGGGAACTATGGCTACACCTTC.

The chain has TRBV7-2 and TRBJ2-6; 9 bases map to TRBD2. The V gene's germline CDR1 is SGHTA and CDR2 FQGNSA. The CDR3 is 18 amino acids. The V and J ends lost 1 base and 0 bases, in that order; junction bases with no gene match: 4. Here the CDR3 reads CASSLGLAGPSGANVLTF. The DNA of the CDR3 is TGTGCCAGCAGCTTAGGGCTAGCGGGGCCCTCTGGGGCCAACGTCCTGACTTTC.

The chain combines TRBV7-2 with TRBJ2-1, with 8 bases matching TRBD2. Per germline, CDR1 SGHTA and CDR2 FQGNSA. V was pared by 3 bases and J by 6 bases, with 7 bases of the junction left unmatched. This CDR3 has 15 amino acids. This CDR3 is CASSFRAGATNEQFF. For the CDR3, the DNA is TGTGCCAGCAGCTTTAGAGCGGGGGCGACCAATGAGCAGTTCTTC. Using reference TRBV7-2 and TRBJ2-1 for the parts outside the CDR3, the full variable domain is GAGVSQSPSNKVTEKGKDVELRCDPISGHTALYWYRQSLGQGLEFLIYFQGNSAPDKSGLPSDRFSAERTGGSVSTLTIQRTQQEDSAVYLCASSFRAGATNEQFFGPGTRLTVL.

Written as DNA, the CDR3 is TGTGCCAGCAGTGGCGGCAGGGGGCGGGACGAGCAGTACTTC. Protein: CASSGGRGRDEQYF. The chain uses TRBV2 and TRBJ2-7, with 8 bases matching TRBD1. With 4 bases clipped from V and 5 bases from J, the junction kept 7 bases outside the gene matches. The germline gives CDR1 SNHLY, CDR2 FYNNEI. The CDR3 sequence is 14 residues long.

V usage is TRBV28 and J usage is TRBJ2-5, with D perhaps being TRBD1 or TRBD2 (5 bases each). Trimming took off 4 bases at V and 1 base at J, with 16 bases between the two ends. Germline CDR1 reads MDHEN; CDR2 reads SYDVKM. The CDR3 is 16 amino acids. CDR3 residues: CASSSHTGPRQETQYF. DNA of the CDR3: TGTGCCAGCAGTTCCCACACGGGGCCCCGCCAAGAGACCCAGTACTTC.

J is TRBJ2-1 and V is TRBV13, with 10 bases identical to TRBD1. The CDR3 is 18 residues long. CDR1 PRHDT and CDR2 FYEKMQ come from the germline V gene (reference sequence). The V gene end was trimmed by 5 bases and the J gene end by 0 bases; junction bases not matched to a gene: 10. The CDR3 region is CASSEWTGGSGSYNEQFF. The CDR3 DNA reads TGTGCCAGCAGCGAGTGGACAGGGGGAAGCGGCTCCTACAATGAGCAGTTCTTC.

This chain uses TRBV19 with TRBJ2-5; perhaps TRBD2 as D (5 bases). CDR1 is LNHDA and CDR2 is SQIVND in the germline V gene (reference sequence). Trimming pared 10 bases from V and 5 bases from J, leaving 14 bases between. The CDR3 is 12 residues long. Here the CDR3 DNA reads TGTGCCACCCGGCTAGCTGGCGAGACCCAGTACTTC. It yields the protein CATRLAGETQYF.

The CDR3 spells CASSRETGVYEQYF. CDR3 DNA sequence: TGTGCCAGCAGCAGGGAAACCGGCGTCTACGAGCAGTACTTC. This chain links TRBV6-5 with TRBJ2-7; tentative D call: TRBD1 (5 bases). CDR3 size: 14 residues. V lost 6 bases, J lost 3 bases, and 15 bases lay in between. Per the germline V gene, CDR1 is MNHEY and CDR2 is SVGAGI.

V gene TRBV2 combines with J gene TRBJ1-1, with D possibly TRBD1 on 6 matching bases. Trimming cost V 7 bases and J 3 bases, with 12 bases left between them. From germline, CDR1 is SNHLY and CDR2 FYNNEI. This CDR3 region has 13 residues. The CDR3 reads CASIRQVDTEAFF. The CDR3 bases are TGTGCCAGCATTCGACAGGTAGACACTGAAGCTTTCTTT.

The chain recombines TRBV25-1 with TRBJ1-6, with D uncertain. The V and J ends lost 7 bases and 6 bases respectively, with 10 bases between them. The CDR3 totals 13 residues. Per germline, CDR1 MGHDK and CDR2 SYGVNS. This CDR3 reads CASTQAINSPLHF. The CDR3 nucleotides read TGTGCCAGCACTCAGGCGATTAATTCACCCCTCCACTTT.

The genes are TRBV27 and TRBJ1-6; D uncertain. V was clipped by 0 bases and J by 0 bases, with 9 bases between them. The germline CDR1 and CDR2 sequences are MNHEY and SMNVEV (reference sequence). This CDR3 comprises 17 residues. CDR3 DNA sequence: TGTGCCAGCAGTTTATCCCCAAGGAGCTCCTATAATTCACCCCTCCACTTT. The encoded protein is CASSLSPRSSYNSPLHF.

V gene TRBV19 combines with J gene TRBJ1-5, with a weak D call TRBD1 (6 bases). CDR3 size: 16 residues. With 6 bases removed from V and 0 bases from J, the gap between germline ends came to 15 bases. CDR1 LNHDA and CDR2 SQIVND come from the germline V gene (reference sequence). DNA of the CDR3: TGTGCCAGTAGAGGGGGGACGGTCGATAGCAATCAGCCCCAGCATTTT. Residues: CASRGGTVDSNQPQHF.

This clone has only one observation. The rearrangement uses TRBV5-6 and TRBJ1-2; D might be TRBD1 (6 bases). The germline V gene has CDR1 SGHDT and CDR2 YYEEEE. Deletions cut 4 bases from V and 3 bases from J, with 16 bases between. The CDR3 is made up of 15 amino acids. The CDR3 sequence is CASSKQSRGDYGYTF. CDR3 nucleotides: TGTGCCAGCAGCAAACAATCCAGGGGTGACTATGGCTACACCTTC.

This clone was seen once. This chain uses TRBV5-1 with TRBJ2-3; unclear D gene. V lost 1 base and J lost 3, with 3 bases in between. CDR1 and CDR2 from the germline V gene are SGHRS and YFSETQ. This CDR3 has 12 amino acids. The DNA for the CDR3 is TGCGCCAGCAGCTTGACAACAGATACGCAGTATTTT. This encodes CASSLTTDTQYF.

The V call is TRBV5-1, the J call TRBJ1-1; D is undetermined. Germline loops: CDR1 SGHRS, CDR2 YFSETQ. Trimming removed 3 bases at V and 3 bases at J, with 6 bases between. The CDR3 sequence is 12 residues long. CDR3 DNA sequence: TGCGCCAGCAGCTCCCTTGACACTGAAGCTTTCTTT. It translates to CASSSLDTEAFF.